Listed below are T cell receptor beta chains from one sample, sequenced in a study of blood T cell repertoires in COVID-19. Here immunoSEQ multiplex PCR was the method, and the copy in TCRdb shows in-frame clones only, minus some. The table shows over 200,000 clones, with 88% occurring only once. The sample taken for sequencing was peripheral blood. These receptor sequences come from a woman between 55 and 75 years old with acute or convalescent COVID-19. Both conserved end residues are part of each CDR3. D genes are given only for firm matches.

J gene: TRBJ1-2; D gene: .; V gene: TRBV7-2; CDR3 DNA: TGTGCCAGCAGCTTAAAGTTGGGCATTAACTATGGCTACACCTTC; CDR3 protein: CASSLKLGINYGYTF
J gene: TRBJ1-5; D gene: TRBD1; V gene: TRBV28; CDR3 DNA: TGTGCCAGCAGCCACCAGGGACAGGGGAGTCAGCCCCAGCATTTT; CDR3 protein: CASSHQGQGSQPQHF
J gene: TRBJ1-6; D gene: TRBD1; V gene: TRBV11-2; CDR3 DNA: TGTGCCAGCAGCTTGGGGACAGGGGTAAATTCACCCCTCCACTTT; CDR3 protein: CASSLGTGVNSPLHF
J gene: TRBJ1-5; D gene: TRBD1; V gene: TRBV10-2; CDR3 DNA: TGCGCCAGCAGTGAGAACGACAGGGGCCCAATTCAGGCCCAGCATTTT; CDR3 protein: CASSENDRGPIQAQHF
J gene: TRBJ2-1; D gene: .; V gene: TRBV2; CDR3 DNA: TGTGCCAGCAGTCCTCGCCGGAATGAGCAGTTCTTC; CDR3 protein: CASSPRRNEQFF
J gene: TRBJ2-5; D gene: TRBD2; V gene: TRBV6-6; CDR3 DNA: TGTGCCAGCACCTTAGCGGGAGGGTGGCAAGAGACCCAGTACTTC; CDR3 protein: CASTLAGGWQETQYF
J gene: TRBJ1-5; D gene: .; V gene: TRBV5-5; CDR3 DNA: TGTGCCAGCAGCTTCCCACAGGAATGGCAGCCCCAGCATTTT; CDR3 protein: CASSFPQEWQPQHF
J gene: TRBJ1-1; D gene: TRBD1; V gene: TRBV5-4; CDR3 DNA: TGTGCCAGCAGCTTCGGGACAGGGAGGAACGGTGAAGCTTTCTTT; CDR3 protein: CASSFGTGRNGEAFF
J gene: TRBJ1-2; D gene: TRBD1; V gene: TRBV7-2; CDR3 DNA: TGTGCCAGCGGGGGACAGGGGGCGTTTGGTGGCTACACCTTC; CDR3 protein: CASGGQGAFGGYTF
J gene: TRBJ2-3; D gene: .; V gene: TRBV6-5; CDR3 DNA: TGTGCCAGCAAGAGTCGCACAGATACGCAGTATTTT; CDR3 protein: CASKSRTDTQYF